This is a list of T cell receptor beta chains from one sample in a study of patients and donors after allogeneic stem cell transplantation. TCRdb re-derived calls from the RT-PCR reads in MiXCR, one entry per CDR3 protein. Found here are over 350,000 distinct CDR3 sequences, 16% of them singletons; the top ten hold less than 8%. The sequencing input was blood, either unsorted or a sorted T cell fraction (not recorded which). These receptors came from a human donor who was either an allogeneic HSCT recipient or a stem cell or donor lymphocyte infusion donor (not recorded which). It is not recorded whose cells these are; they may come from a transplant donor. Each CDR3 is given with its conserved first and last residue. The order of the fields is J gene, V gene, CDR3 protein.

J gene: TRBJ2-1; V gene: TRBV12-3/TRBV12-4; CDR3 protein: CASSLAGGPYEQFF
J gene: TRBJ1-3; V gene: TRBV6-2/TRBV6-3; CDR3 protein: CASTTLPDRGRNTIYF
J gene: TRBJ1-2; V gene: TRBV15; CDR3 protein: CATWVSSGYGYTF
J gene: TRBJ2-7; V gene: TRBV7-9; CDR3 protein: CASSLGLGLESYEQYF
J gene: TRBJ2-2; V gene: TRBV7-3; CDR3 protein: CASSLISTRLPGELFF
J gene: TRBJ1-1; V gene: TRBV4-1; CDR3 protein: CASSQEGQLNTEAFF
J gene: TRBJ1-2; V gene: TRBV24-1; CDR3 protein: CAPKRALGYTF
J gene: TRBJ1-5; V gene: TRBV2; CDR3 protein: CASKGGGYNQPQHF
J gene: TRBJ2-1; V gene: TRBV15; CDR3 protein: CATSRELVGRDRGRNEQFF
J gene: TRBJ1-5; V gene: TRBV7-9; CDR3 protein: CASSLWEDQPQHF
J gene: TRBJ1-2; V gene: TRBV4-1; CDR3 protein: CASSPPGTGFGYTF
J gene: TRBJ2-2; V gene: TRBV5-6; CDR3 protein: CASSLVAGGTANTGELFF
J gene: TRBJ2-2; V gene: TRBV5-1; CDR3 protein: CASSTQLAGGMNTGELFF
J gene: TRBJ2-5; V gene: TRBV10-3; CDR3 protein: CAISTGQLFGETQYF
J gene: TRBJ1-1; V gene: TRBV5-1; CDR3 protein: CASRYYTGTQAPYTEAFF
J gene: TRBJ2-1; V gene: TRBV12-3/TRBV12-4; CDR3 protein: CASFTGGVEQFF
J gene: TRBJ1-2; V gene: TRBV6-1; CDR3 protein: CASRRQPYYGYTF
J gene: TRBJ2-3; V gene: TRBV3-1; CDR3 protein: CASSQVLREGFIVTDTQYF
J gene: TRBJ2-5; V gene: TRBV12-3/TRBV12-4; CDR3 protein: CASSGDNQETQYF
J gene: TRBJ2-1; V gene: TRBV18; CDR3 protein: CASSPRLSSYNEQFF
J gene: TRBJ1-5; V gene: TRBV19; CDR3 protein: CASSIGGSNQPQHF
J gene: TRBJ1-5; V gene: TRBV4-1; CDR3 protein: CASSQAASYSNQPQHF
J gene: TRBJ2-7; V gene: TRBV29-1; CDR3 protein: CSVEDWGGSFYEQYF
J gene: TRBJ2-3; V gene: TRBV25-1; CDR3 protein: CASSELPSGINHTQYF
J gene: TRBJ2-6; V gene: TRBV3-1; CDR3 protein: CASSLRRTSGANVLTF
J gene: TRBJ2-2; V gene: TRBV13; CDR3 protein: CASSLDAPTGELFF
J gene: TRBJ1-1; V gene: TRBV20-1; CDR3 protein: CSASSRPNTEAFF
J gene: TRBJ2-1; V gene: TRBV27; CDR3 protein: CASSQNRGPYNEQFF
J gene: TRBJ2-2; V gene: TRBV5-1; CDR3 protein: CASQDYKNTGELFF
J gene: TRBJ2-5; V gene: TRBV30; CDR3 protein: CAWSTELRGTQYF
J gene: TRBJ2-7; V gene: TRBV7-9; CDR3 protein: CASSSRGQGISNEQYF
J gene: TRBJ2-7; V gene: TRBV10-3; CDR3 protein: CAISPGLAGGPSYEQYF
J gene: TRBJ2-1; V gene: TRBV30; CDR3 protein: CAWYNGRGLNEQFF
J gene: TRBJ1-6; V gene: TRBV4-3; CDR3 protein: CASSQEWGARNSPLHF
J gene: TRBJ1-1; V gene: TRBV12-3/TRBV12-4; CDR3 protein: CASSYYSAEAFF
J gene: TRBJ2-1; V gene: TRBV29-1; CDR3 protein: CSVEKTSAAYNEQFF
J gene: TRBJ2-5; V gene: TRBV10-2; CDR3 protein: CASSAWLAERAQETQYF
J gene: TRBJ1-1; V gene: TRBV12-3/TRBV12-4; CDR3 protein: CASSLAGLNTEAFF
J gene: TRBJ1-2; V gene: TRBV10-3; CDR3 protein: CAINDRPDGYTF
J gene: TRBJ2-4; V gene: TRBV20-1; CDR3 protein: CSASYKQGVDF
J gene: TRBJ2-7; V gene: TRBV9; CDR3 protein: CASSPDLRGPPYEQYF
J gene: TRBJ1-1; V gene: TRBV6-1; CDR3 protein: CASSAYGRGRTEAFF
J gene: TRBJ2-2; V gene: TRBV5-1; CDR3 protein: CASSVTGLTGELFF
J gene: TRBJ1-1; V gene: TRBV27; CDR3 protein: CASSLYTGVRNTEAFF
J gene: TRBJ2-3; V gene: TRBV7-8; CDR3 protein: CASSDVPGHPTDTQYF
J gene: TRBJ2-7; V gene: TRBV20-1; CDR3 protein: CSARGQGKGHEQYF
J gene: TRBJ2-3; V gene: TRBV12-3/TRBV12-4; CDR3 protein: CASSPPGRTDTQYF
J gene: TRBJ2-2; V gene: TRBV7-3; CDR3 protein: CASSLTGGPNTGELFF
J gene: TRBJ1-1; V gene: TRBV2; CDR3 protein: CASSIDRATEAFF
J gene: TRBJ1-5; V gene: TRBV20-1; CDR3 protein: CSARPASSNQPQHF
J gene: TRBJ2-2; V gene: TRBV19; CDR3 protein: CASKGFSNTGELFF
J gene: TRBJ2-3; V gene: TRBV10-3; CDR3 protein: CAISPTGSITDTQYF
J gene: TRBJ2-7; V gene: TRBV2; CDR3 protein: CASTTQGLEQYF
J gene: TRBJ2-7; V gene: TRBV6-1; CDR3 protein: CASSEYSAGREQYF
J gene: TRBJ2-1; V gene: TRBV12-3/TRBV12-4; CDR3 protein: CASSSQGLVDNEQFF